This T cell receptor beta chain originates from a study of post-analysis software for immune sequencing data. Overall study findings and caveats: There was significantly lower normalized Chao1 diversity in multiple sclerosis patients than in controls. Four to six TRBV segments, including TRBV5-6, TRBV5-1 and TRBV20-1, were more frequent in patients than controls.

Included in the TCR beta cDNA libraries were unique molecular identifiers. MiXCR, run by TCRdb on the PCR reads, gives a single entry per CDR3 protein. The sample shows 150,000 to 200,000 distinct CDR3 sequences, roughly 31% of them seen only once. V shed 5 bases and J shed 3 bases, with 11 bases lying between them. This CDR3 contains 14 residues. Germline V gene lookup returns CDR1 SGHAT and CDR2 FQNNGV. To note about this clonotype: The antigen is undetermined.

The sequence came from a girl between 10 and 17 years old with multiple sclerosis. Sequencing used blood. The chain is built from TRBV11-2 and TRBJ1-5, with D uncertain. CDR3 sequence: CASSENGYNQPQHF. The CDR3 DNA reads TGTGCCAGCAGCGAGAACGGTTACAATCAGCCCCAGCATTTT.